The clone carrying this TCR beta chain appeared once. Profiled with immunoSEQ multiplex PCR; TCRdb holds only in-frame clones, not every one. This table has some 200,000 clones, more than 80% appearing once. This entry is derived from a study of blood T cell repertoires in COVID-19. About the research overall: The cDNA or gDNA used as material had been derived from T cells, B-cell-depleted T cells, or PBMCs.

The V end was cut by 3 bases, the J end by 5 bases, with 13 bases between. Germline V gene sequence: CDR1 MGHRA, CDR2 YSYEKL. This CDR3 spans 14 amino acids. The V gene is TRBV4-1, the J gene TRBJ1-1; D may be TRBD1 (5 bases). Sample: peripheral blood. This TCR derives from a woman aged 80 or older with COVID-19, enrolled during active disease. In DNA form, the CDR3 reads TGCGCCAGCAGCCACCTAAAGGGGCGTACTGAAGCTTTCTTT. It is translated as CASSHLKGRTEAFF.